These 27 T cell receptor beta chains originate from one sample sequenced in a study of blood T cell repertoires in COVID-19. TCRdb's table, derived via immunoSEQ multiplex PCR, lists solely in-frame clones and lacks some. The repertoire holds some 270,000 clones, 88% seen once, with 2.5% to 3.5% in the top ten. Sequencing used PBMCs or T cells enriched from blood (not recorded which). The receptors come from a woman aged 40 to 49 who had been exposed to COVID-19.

The DNA for the CDR3 is TGTGCCAGCAGTTTAACTACAGGGGGCGCACAGTATGGCTACACCTTC. The encoded protein is CASSLTTGGAQYGYTF. V usage is TRBV27 and J usage is TRBJ1-2; 9 nucleotides agree with TRBD1. Trimming took 2 bases from V and 5 from J; bases not matched to a gene: 9. Germline V gives CDR1 MNHEY, CDR2 SMNVEV (reference sequence). CDR3 size: 16 residues.

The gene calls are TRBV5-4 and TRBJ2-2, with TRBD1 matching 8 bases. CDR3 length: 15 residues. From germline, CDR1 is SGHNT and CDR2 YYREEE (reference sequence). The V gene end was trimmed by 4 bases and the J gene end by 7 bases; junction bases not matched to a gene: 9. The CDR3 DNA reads TGTGCCAGCAGCGGACAGGGCCGAAAGCGCGGGGAGCTGTTTTTT. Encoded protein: CASSGQGRKRGELFF.

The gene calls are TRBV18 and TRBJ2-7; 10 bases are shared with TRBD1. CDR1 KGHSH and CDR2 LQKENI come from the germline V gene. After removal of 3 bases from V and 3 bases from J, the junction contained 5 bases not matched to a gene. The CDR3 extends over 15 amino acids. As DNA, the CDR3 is TGTGCCAGCTCACCCGGACAGGGGGTGATCTACGAGCAGTACGTC. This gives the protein CASSPGQGVIYEQYV.

The CDR3 reads CATSRDLGTPNEQFF. The DNA for the CDR3 is TGTGCCACCAGCAGGGACCTCGGGACTCCAAATGAGCAGTTCTTC. The rearrangement links TRBV15 to TRBJ2-1, with a possible D match to TRBD2 (6 bases). Germline CDR1 is LNHNV and CDR2 is YYDKDF (reference sequence). The ends were cut back, 3 bases at V and 7 bases at J, with 16 bases in the middle. This CDR3 is 15 amino acids long.

CDR3 loop: CASSRGGVGYGYTF. CDR3 sequence (DNA): TGTGCCAGCAGCCGGGGCGGGGTGGGATATGGCTACACCTTC. The rearrangement joins TRBV28 to TRBJ1-2, with D perhaps TRBD1 (5 bases). The CDR3 contains 14 residues. Looked up from germline, CDR1 is MDHEN and CDR2 is SYDVKM. Trimming removed 6 bases at V and 5 bases at J, with 16 bases between.

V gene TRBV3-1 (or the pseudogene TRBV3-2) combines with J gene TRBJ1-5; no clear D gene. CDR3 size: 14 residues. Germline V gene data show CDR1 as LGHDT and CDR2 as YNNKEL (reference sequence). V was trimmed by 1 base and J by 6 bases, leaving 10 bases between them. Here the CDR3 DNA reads TGTGCCAGCAGCCAAGTTTTCCGGGGTCAGCCCCAGCATTTT. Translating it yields CASSQVFRGQPQHF.

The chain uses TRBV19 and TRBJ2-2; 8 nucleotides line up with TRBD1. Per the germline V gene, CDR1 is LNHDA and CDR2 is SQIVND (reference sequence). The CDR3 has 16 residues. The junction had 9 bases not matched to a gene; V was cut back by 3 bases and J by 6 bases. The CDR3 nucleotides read TGTGCCAGTAGTATCACGCAGGGGGCCCTCGCCGGGGAGCTGTTTTTT. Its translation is CASSITQGALAGELFF.

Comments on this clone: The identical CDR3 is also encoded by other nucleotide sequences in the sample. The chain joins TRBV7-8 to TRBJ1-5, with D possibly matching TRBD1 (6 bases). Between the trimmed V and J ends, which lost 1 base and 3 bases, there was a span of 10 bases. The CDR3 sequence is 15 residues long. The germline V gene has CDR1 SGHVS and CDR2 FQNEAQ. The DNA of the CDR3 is TGTGCCAGCAGCTTAGGCACAGGGCTCAATCAGCCCCAGCATTTT. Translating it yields CASSLGTGLNQPQHF.

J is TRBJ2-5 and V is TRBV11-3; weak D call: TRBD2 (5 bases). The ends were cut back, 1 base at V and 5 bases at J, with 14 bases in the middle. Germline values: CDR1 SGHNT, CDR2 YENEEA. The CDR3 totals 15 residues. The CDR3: CASSLGVGDVETQYF. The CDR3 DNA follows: TGTGCCAGCAGCTTAGGGGTGGGAGATGTGGAGACCCAGTACTTC.

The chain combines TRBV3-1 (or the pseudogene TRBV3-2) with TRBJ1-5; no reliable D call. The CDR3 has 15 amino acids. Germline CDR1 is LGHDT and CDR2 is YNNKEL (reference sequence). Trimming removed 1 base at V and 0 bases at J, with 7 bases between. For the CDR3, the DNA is TGTGCCAGCAGCCAAGGACACATTAGCAATCAGCCCCAGCATTTT. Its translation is CASSQGHISNQPQHF.

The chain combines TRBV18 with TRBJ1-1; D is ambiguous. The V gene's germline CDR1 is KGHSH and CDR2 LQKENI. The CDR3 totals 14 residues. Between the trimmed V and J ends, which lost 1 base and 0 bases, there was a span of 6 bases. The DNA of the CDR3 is TGTGCCAGCTCACCACTCAGGATGAACACTGAAGCTTTCTTT. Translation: CASSPLRMNTEAFF.

In DNA form, the CDR3 reads TGCGCCAGCGGACTAGCCAAAGTTCTCTACGAGCAGTACTTC. It encodes CASGLAKVLYEQYF. The V and J genes are TRBV4-3 and TRBJ2-7; TRBD2 agrees at 8 bases. The CDR3 is made up of 14 amino acids. In germline, CDR1 is LGHNA, CDR2 YSLEER. V was pared by 8 bases and J by 3 bases, with 9 bases of the junction left unmatched.

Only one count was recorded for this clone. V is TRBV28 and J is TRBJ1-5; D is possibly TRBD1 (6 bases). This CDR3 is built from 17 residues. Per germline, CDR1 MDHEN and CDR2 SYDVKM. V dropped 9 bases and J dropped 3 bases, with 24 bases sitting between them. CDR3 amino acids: CASRGGGARTHNQPQHF. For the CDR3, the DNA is TGTGCCAGTAGGGGGGGCGGTGCGAGGACACACAATCAGCCCCAGCATTTT. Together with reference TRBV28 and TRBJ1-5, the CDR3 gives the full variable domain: DVKVTQSSRYLVKRTGEKVFLECVQDMDHENMFWYRQDPGLGLRLIYFSYDVKMKEKGDIPEGYSVSREKKERFSLILESASTNQTSMYLCASRGGGARTHNQPQHFGDGTRLSIL.

CDR3 coding DNA: TGTGCCAGTCGGGACAGGGGTCCCATCAACGAGCAGTACTTC. Translation gives CASRDRGPINEQYF. The V gene is TRBV19, the J gene TRBJ2-7; 10 bases fit TRBD1. The J segment lost 5 bases and the V segment lost 8 bases, leaving 9 bases of the junction unmatched. The CDR3 has 14 residues. Germline-derived CDR1 and CDR2 are LNHDA and SQIVND (reference sequence).

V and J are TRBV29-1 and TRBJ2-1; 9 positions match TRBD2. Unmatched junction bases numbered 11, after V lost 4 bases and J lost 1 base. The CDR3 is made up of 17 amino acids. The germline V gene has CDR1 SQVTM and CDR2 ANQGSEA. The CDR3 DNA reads TGCAGCGTTGTTCCTAGGGCTAGCGGGGAATCCTACAATGAGCAGTTCTTC. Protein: CSVVPRASGESYNEQFF.

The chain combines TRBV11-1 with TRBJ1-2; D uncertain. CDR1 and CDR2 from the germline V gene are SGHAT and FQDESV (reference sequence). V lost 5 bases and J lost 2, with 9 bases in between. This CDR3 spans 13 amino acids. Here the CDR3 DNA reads TGTGCCAGCAGCCTTACACAAAACTATGGCTACACCTTC. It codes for CASSLTQNYGYTF.

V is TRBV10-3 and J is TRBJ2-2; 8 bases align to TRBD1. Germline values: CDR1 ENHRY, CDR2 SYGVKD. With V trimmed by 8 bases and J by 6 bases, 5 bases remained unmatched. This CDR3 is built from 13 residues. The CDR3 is CAIGLQGAGELFF. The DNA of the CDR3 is TGTGCCATCGGACTACAGGGGGCCGGGGAGCTGTTTTTT.

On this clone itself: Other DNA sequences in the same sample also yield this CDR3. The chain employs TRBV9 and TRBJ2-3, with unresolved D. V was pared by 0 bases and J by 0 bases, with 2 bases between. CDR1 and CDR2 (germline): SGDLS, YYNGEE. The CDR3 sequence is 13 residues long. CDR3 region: CASSVASTDTQYF. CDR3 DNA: TGTGCCAGCAGCGTAGCTAGCACAGATACGCAGTATTTT.

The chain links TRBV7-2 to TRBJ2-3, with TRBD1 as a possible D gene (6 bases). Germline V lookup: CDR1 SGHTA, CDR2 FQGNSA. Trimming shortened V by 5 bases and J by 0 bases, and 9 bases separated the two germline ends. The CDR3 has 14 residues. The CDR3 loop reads CASSPGHSTDTQYF. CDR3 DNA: TGTGCCAGCAGCCCGGGACATAGCACAGATACGCAGTATTTT.

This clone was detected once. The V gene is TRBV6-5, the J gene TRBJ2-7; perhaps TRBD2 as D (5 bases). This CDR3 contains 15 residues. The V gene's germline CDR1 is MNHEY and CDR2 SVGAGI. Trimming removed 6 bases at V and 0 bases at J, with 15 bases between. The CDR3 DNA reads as TGTGCCAGCAGCGACGGCGTAGCGACCTCCTACGAGCAGTACGTC. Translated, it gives CASSDGVATSYEQYV.

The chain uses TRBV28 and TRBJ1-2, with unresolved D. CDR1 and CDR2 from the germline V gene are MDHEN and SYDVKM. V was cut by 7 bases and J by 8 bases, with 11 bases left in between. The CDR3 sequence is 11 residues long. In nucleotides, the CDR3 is TGTGCCAGCAACGTCGGCGGGGGCTACACCTTC. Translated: CASNVGGGYTF.

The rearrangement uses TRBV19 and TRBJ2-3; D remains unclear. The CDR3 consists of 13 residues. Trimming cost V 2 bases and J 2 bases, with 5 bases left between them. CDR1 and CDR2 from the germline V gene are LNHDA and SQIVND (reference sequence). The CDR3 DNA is TGTGCCAGTAGTATAATCGTCACAGATACGCAGTATTTT. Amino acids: CASSIIVTDTQYF.

CDR3 sequence: CASSLSRTGDWIDEQYF. The CDR3 nucleotides read TGTGCCAGCAGTTTATCGCGGACAGGCGATTGGATAGACGAGCAGTACTTC. V is TRBV27 and J is TRBJ2-7, with 7 bases that match TRBD1. V lost 0 bases and J lost 5; bases outside the gene matches: 13. Germline assignment: CDR1 MNHEY and CDR2 SMNVEV (reference sequence). The CDR3 length is 17 residues.

The CDR3 DNA is TGTGCCAGCAGCTTACAGGGGTCTGGCTACACCTTC. Its translation is CASSLQGSGYTF. V usage is TRBV5-5 and J usage is TRBJ1-2, with 7 bases that match TRBD1. V lost 2 bases, J lost 7 bases, and 2 bases stayed unmatched. This CDR3 comprises 12 residues. The germline V gene encodes CDR1 SGHKS and CDR2 YYEKEE (reference sequence).

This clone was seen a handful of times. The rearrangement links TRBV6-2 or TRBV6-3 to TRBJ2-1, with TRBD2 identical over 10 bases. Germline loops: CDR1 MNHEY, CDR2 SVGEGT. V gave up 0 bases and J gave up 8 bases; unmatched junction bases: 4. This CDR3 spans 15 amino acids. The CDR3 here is CASSYSSGRLDEQFF. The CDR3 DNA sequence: TGTGCCAGCAGTTACTCTAGCGGGAGGTTAGATGAGCAGTTCTTC.

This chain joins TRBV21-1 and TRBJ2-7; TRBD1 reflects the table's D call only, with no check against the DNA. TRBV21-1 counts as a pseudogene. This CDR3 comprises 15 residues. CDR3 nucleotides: TGTGCCAGCCCTCCGATCCTACAGGCGATCTACGAGCAGTACGTC. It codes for CASPPILQAIYEQYV.

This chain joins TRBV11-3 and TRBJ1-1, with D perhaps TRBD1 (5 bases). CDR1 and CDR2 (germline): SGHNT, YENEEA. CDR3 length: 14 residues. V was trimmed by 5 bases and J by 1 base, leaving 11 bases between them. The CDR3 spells CASSHSTGNTEAFF. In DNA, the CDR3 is TGTGCCAGCAGCCATAGTACAGGGAACACTGAAGCTTTCTTT.